The sequence of this T cell receptor beta chain was determined in a study of identical twins. Study-wide findings and caveats: Donors were not followed over many years; analysis was cross-sectional.

With respect to this clonotype: Its specificity is not known.

Deletions cut 7 bases from V and 3 bases from J, with 12 bases between. This CDR3 has 13 amino acids. Germline V gene sequence: CDR1 SNHLY, CDR2 FYNNEI. TCRdb reprocessed the 5' RACE reads with MiXCR, giving one entry per CDR3 protein. The profile covers some 730,000 distinct CDR3 sequences, with 15% to 20% appearing a single time and 13% taken by the ten largest. These records were also assigned to another study, of T cells expressing NK-cell markers. That source notes: Several donors showed dominant NKG2C+ clonotypes comprising about 1.0-7.0% of their CD8+ T cells.

V usage is TRBV2 and J usage is TRBJ2-5, with D perhaps TRBD2 (6 bases). This receptor was identified in a woman aged 18-29 years in good health. The sample comprised PBMCs. CDR3 DNA sequence: TGTGCCAGCAAGAGACTAGGCGAAGAGACCCAGTACTTC. Protein product: CASKRLGEETQYF.